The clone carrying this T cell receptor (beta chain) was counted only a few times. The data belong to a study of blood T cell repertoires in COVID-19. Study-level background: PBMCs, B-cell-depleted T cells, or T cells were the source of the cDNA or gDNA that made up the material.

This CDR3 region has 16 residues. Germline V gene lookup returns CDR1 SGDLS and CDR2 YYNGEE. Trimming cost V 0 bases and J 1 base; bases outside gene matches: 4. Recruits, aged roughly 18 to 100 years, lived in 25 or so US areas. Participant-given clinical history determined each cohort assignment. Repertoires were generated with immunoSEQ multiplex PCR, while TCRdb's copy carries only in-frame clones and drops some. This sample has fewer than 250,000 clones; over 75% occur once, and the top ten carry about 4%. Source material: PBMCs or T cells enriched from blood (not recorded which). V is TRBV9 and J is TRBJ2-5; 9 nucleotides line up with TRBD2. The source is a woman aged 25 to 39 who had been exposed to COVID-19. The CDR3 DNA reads TGTGCCAGCAGCGTAGGATCTAGCGGGGCCCAAGAGACCCAGTACTTC. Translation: CASSVGSSGAQETQYF.